The entry below gives a single T cell receptor (beta chain) sequence along with its context. Its antigen remains unknown. CD45RO-negative cells were positively selected for CCR7, leaving out terminally differentiated effector memory CD45RA+ cells. Each sample came from a Caucasian adult donor living in Nashville, Tennessee. This CDR3 is built from 15 residues. The germline gives CDR1 SGHAT, CDR2 FQNNGV. Trimming left V 5 bases short and J 1 base short, with 11 bases between. This record comes from a study of shared clonotypes between healthy human individuals. Sequencing was performed with immunoSEQ multiplex PCR; in TCRdb, only in-frame clones are kept and a portion is missing. The sample shows some 2.1 million clones, around 93% of them seen only once. Study findings and constraints: Only blood underwent sampling, and tissue repertoires likely differ.

Sequenced: naive CD8+ T cells from PBMCs. The genes are TRBV11-2 and TRBJ2-2, with no clear D. This sequence originates from a man aged 18 to 30 in good health. Some clones in this sample may be carry-over from other donors' samples. In nucleotides, the CDR3 is TGTGCCAGCAGCCCCTTCGGCAGGAACACCGGGGAGCTGTTTTTT. Translation: CASSPFGRNTGELFF.